This TCR beta chain is from a study of technical replicates of blood from a handful of donors. Method: immunoSEQ multiplex PCR; TCRdb's copy keeps in-frame clones and lacks some. The table records fewer than 100,000 clones, approximately 94% of them present only once. The ends were cut back, 2 bases at V and 1 base at J, with 8 bases in the middle. This CDR3 is 14 amino acids long. The germline V gene has CDR1 KGHSH and CDR2 LQKENI. The TCR sequence derives from a human donor in good health. Sequenced sample: T cells isolated from PBMCs. This sequence joins TRBV18 and TRBJ1-1; D gene ambiguous. The CDR3 loop reads CASSPSRGNTEAFF. The DNA of the CDR3 is TGTGCCAGCTCACCAAGCCGGGGGAACACTGAAGCTTTCTTT.